Presented here are 8 T cell receptor beta chains from one specimen sequenced in a study of shared clonotypes between healthy human individuals. Profiled with immunoSEQ multiplex PCR; TCRdb holds only in-frame clones, not every one. The sample contains more than 2 million clones, 90% to 95% of which appear only once. Naive CD8 cells lacked CD45RO, underwent positive selection for CCR7 and left out terminally differentiated effector memory CD45RA+ cells. The sequenced material came from naive CD8+ T cells from PBMCs. These receptor sequences come from a man younger than 35 in good health. Some clones in this sample may be carry-over from other donors' samples.

The chain links TRBV7-9 to TRBJ1-2; D might be TRBD1 (6 bases). Germline lookup yields CDR1 SEHNR and CDR2 FQNEAQ (reference sequence). Trimming stripped 5 bases from V and 4 bases from J, with 14 bases between. The CDR3 sequence is 14 residues long. CDR3 region: CASSPGQQIYGYTF. The CDR3 DNA follows: TGTGCCAGCAGCCCCGGACAGCAAATCTATGGCTACACCTTC.

The chain employs TRBV27 and TRBJ2-3, with D possibly being TRBD2 (6 bases). The CDR3 loop spans 16 amino acids. Germline V CDR1 and CDR2: MNHEY, SMNVEV (reference sequence). V shed 0 bases and J shed 1 base, with 11 bases lying between them. CDR3 amino acids: CASSLSIPGGTDTQYF. CDR3 nucleotides: TGTGCCAGCAGTTTATCTATACCGGGAGGCACAGATACGCAGTATTTT.

In this sample, this clone turned up once. This sample includes further DNA sequences coding for the same CDR3. V is TRBV4-1 and J is TRBJ2-5; D unresolved. Trimming took off 1 base at V and 1 base at J, with 7 bases between the two ends. Germline V gene lookup returns CDR1 MGHRA and CDR2 YSYEKL. CDR3 length equals 14 residues. CDR3 in amino acids: CASSQAPSQETQYF. The CDR3 nucleotides read TGCGCCAGCAGCCAAGCACCATCCCAAGAGACCCAGTACTTC.

The gene calls are TRBV27 and TRBJ2-1, with 9 bases lining up with TRBD1. Germline V gene data show CDR1 as MNHEY and CDR2 as SMNVEV (reference sequence). With 6 bases clipped from V and 4 bases from J, the junction kept 16 bases outside the gene matches. The CDR3 has 18 residues. CDR3: CASRRTGTGNGIYNEQFF. CDR3 coding DNA: TGTGCCAGCAGACGGACCGGGACAGGGAACGGAATTTACAATGAGCAGTTCTTC.

This sequence joins TRBV4-1 and TRBJ1-6; the D is unclear. Trimming left V 2 bases short and J 5 bases short, with 10 bases between. The CDR3 spans 15 residues. CDR1 is MGHRA and CDR2 is YSYEKL in the germline V gene. The chain's CDR3 is CASSQSRENNSPLHF. Here the CDR3 DNA reads TGCGCCAGCAGCCAAAGTAGGGAGAATAATTCACCCCTCCACTTT.

The V call is TRBV15, the J call TRBJ2-3; 7 nucleotides agree with TRBD2. The germline CDR1 and CDR2 sequences are LNHNV and YYDKDF (reference sequence). V lost 2 bases to trimming and J lost 2 bases; unmatched junction nucleotides: 1. The CDR3 spans 14 residues. CDR3 protein: CATSRTSATDTQYF. The CDR3 DNA is TGTGCCACCAGCAGAACTAGCGCCACAGATACGCAGTATTTT.

As regards this clone: The same CDR3 can be traced to other DNA sequences in this sample. This chain uses TRBV27 with TRBJ2-7; D ambiguous. Trimming took 3 bases from V and 0 from J, leaving 9 bases between them. From germline, CDR1 is MNHEY and CDR2 SMNVEV (reference sequence). The CDR3 is 14 residues long. The CDR3 here is CASSFRVSSYEQYF. The CDR3 DNA reads TGTGCCAGCAGTTTCCGTGTCAGCTCCTACGAGCAGTACTTC.

Concerning this clone itself: This sample also contains other DNA sequences that code for the same CDR3. The CDR3 DNA follows: TGCGCCAGCAGCCAAGTTGGGGGGCGCGGTGGTCAGCCCCAGCATTTT. This translates into CASSQVGGRGGQPQHF. J is TRBJ1-5 and V is TRBV4-1; perhaps TRBD1 as D (6 bases). The CDR3 is 16 residues long. Trimming stripped 1 base from V and 6 bases from J, with 16 bases between. The germline CDR1 and CDR2 sequences are MGHRA and YSYEKL.